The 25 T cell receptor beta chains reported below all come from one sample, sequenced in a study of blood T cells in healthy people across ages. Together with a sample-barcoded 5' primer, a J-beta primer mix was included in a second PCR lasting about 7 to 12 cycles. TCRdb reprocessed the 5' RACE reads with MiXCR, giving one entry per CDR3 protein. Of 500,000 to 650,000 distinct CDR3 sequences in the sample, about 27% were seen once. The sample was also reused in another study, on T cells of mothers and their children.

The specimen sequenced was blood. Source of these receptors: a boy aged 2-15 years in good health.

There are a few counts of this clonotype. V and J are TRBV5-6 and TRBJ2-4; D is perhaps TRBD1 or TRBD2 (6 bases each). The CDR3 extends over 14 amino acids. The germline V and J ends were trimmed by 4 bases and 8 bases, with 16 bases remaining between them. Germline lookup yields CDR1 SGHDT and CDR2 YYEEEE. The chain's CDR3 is CASSRGLAMDIQYF. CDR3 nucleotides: TGTGCCAGCAGCCGGGGGCTAGCTATGGACATTCAGTACTTC.

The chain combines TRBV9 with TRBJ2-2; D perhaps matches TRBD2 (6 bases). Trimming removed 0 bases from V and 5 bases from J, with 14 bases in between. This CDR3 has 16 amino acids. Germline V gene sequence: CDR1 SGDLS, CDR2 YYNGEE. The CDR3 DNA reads TGTGCCAGCAGCGTAGACGGTAGCGGACTAACCGGGGAGCTGTTTTTT. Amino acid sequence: CASSVDGSGLTGELFF.

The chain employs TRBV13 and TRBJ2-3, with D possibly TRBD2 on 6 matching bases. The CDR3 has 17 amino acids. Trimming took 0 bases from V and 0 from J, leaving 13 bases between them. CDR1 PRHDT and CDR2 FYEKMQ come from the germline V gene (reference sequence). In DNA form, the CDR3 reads TGTGCCAGCAGCTTAGGCAATAGCGGCCCTAGCACAGATACGCAGTATTTT. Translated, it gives CASSLGNSGPSTDTQYF.

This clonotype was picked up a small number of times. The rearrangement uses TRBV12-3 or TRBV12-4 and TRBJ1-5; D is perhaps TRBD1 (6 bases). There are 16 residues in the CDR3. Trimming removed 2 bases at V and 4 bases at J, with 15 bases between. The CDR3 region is CASSLLLGQGNQPQHF. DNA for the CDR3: TGTGCCAGCAGTTTACTCTTGGGACAAGGGAATCAGCCCCAGCATTTT.

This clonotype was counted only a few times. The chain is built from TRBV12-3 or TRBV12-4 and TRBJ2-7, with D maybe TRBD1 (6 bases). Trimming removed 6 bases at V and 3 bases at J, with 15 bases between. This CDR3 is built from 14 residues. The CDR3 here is CASSLGTSRYEQYF. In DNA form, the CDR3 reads TGTGCCAGCAGCCTGGGGACATCTCGCTACGAGCAGTACTTC.

This chain's CDR3 is CASSSTGTGGQETQYF. The CDR3 DNA sequence: TGTGCCAGCAGTTCGACAGGGACAGGGGGCCAAGAGACCCAGTACTTC. The chain joins TRBV6-6 to TRBJ2-5, with TRBD1 identical over 11 bases. The germline V gene has CDR1 MNHNY and CDR2 SVGAGI (reference sequence). The CDR3 loop spans 16 amino acids. V lost 4 bases to trimming and J lost 1 base; unmatched junction nucleotides: 5.

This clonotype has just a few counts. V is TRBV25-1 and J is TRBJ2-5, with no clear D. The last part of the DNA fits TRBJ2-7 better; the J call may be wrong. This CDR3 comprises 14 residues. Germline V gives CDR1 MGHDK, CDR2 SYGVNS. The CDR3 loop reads CASSVSPSSYEQYF. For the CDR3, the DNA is TGTGCCAGCAGCGTTAGCCCTAGCTCCTACGAGCAGTACTTC.

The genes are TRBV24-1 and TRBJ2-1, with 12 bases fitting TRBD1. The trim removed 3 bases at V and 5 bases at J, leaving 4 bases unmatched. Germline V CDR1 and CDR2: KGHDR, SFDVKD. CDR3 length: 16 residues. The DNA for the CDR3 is TGTGCCACCAGTGATATGGGACAGGGGGCGGACAATGAGCAGTTCTTC. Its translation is CATSDMGQGADNEQFF.

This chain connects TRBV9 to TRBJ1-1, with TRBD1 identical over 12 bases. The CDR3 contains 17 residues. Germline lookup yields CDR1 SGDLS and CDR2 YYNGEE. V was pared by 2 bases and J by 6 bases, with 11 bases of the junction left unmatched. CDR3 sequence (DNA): TGTGCCAGCAGCGTCACCGGGACAGGGGGCTTTGAGGCTGAAGCTTTCTTT. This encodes CASSVTGTGGFEAEAFF.

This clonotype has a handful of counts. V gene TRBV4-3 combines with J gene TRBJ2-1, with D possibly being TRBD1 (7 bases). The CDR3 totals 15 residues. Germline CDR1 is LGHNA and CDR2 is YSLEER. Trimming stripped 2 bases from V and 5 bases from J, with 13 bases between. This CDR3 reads CASSQCRGAHNEQFF. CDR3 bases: TGCGCCAGCAGCCAATGCAGGGGGGCCCACAATGAGCAGTTCTTC.

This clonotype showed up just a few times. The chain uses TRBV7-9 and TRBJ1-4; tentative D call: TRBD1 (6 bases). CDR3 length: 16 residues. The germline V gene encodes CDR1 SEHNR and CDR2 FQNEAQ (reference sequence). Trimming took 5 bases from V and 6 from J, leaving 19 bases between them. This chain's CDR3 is CASSAGDRSGHEKLFF. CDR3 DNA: TGTGCCAGCAGCGCAGGCGACAGGTCGGGGCATGAAAAACTGTTTTTT.

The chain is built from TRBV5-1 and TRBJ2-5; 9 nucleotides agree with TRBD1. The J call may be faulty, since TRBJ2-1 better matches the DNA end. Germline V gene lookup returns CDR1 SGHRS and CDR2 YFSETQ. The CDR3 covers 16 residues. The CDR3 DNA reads TGCGCCAGCAGCTTTGGATCCGGGACAGGGAGATATGAGCAGTTCTTC. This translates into CASSFGSGTGRYEQFF.

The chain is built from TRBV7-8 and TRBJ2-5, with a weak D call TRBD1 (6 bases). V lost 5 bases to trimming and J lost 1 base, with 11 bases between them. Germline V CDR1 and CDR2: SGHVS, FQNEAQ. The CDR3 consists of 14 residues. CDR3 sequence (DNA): TGTGCCAGCAGCCGCGACAGGCTCCAAGAGACCCAGTACTTC. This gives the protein CASSRDRLQETQYF.

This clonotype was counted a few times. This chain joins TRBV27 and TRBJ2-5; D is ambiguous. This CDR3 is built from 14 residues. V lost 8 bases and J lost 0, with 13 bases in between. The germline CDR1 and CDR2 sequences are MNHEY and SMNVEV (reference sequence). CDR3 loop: CASAELGHQETQYF. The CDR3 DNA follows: TGTGCCAGCGCTGAGTTAGGGCACCAAGAGACCCAGTACTTC.

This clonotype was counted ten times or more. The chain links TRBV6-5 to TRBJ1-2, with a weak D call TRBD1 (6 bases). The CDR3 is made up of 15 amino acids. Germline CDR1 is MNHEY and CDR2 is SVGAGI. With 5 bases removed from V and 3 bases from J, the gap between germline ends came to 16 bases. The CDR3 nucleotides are TGTGCCAGCAGTACTCCCGGAGGGGGGGACTATGGCTACACCTTC. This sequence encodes CASSTPGGGDYGYTF.

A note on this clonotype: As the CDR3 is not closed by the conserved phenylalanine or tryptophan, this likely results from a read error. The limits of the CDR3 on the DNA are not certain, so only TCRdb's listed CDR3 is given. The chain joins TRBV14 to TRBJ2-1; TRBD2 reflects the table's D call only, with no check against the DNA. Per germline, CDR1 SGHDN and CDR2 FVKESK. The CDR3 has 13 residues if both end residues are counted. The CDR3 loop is CASSQGSGTSATI.

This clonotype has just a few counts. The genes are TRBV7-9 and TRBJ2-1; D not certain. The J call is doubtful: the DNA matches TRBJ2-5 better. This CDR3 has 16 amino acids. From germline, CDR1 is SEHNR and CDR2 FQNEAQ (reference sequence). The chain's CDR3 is CASSPPLGYPRETQYF. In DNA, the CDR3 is TGTGCCAGCAGCCCCCCCCTGGGGTACCCCCGAGAGACCCAGTACTTC.

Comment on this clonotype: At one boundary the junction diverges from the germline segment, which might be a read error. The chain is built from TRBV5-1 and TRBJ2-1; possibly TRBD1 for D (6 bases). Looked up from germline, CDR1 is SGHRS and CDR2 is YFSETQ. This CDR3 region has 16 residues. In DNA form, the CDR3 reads TGCGCCGGCAGCTTGGATTTCTCTTCAGGGGTGGGGGAGCAGTTCTTC. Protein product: CAGSLDFSSGVGEQFF.

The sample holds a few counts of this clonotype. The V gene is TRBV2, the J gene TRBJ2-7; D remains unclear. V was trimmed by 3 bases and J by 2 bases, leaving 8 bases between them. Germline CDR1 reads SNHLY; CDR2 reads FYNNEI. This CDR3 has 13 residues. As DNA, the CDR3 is TGTGCCAGCAGTGACAGCGAGGCCTACGAGCAGTACTTC. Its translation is CASSDSEAYEQYF. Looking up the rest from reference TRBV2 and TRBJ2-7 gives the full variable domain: EPEVTQTPSHQVTQMGQEVILRCVPISNHLYFYWYRQILGQKVEFLVSFYNNEISEKSEIFDDQFSVERPDGSNFTLKIRSTKLEDSAMYFCASSDSEAYEQYFGPGTRLTVT.

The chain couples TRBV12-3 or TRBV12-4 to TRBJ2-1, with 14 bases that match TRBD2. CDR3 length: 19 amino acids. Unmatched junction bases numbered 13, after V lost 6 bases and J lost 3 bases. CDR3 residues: CASSFPGTSGGAFYNEQFF. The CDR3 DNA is TGTGCCAGCAGCTTCCCGGGGACTAGCGGGGGAGCTTTCTACAATGAGCAGTTCTTC.

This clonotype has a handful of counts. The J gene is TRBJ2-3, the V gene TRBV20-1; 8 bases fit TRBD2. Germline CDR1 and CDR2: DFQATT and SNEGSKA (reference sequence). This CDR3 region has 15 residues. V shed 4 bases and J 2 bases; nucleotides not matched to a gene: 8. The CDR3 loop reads CSATSGGPSTDTQYF. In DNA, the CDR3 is TGCAGTGCTACGAGCGGGGGACCTTCCACAGATACGCAGTATTTT.

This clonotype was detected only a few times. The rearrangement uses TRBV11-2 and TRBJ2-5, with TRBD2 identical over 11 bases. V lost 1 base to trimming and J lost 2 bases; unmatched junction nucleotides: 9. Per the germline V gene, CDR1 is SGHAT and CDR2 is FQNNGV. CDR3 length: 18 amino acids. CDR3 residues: CASSLVGKRTSGQETQYF. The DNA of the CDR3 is TGTGCCAGCAGCTTAGTGGGGAAGAGGACTAGCGGGCAAGAGACCCAGTACTTC. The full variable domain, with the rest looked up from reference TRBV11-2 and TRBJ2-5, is EAGVAQSPRYKIIEKRQSVAFWCNPISGHATLYWYQQILGQGPKLLIQFQNNGVVDDSQLPKDRFSAERLKGVDSTLKIQPAKLEDSAVYLCASSLVGKRTSGQETQYFGPGTRLLVL.

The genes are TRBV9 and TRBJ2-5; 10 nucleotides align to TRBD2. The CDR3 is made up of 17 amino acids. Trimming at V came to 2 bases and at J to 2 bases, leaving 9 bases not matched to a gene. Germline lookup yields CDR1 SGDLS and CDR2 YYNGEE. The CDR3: CASSVGAGGTWQETQYF. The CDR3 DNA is TGTGCCAGCAGCGTCGGAGCGGGAGGGACTTGGCAAGAGACCCAGTACTTC.

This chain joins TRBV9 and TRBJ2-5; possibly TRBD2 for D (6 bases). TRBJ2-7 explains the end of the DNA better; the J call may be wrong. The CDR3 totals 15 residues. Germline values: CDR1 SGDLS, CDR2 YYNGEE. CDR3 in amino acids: CASSTRLGVGYEQYF. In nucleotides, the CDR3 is TGTGCCAGCAGCACCCGACTAGGGGTCGGCTACGAGCAGTACTTC.

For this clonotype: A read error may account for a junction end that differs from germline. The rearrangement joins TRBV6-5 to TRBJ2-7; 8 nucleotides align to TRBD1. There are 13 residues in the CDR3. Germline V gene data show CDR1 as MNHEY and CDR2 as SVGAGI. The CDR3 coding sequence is TGTGCCTGCAGACGGGGGACAGGCTACGAGCAGTACTTC. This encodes CACRRGTGYEQYF.